Below are 2 T cell receptor beta chains sequenced from a single sample in a study of shared clonotypes between healthy human individuals. Measured with immunoSEQ multiplex PCR; TCRdb has only the in-frame clones, and not every one. The sample records fewer than 600,000 clones, roughly four fifths being singletons. The sample consisted of PBMCs. Source of these receptors: a woman in her thirties or forties in good health. Some clones in this sample may be carry-over from other donors' samples.

About this clone: This likely traces to a read error, being one base from a far larger clone. This same CDR3 is encoded by further DNA sequences in the sample. The chain combines TRBV29-1 with TRBJ1-3; D is undetermined. Trimming took 7 bases from V and 7 from J, leaving 17 bases between them. This CDR3 spans 13 amino acids. Per the germline V gene, CDR1 is SQVTM and CDR2 is ANQGSEA. CDR3 loop: CSGGRADGNTIYF. CDR3 coding DNA: TGCAGCGGTGGTAGGGCAGACGGGAACACCATATATTTT.

V is TRBV11-2 and J is TRBJ1-1, with 7 bases aligning to TRBD1. This CDR3 has 15 residues. Looked up from germline, CDR1 is SGHAT and CDR2 is FQNNGV. V was pared by 5 bases and J by 1 base, with 7 bases of the junction left unmatched. CDR3 coding DNA: TGTGCCAGCAGCCGCCGGACAGGATGGAACACTGAAGCTTTCTTT. Its protein is CASSRRTGWNTEAFF.